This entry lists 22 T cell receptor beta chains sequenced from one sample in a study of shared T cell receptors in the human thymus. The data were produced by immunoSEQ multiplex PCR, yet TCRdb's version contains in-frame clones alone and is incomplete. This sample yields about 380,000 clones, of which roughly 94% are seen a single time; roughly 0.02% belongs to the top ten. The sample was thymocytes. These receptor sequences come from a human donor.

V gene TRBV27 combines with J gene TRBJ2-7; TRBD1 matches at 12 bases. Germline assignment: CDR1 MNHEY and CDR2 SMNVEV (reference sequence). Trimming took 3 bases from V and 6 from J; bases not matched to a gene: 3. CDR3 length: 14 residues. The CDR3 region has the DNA TGTGCCAGCAGTTTCCGGGACAGGGGGCGCGAGCAGTACTTC. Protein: CASSFRDRGREQYF.

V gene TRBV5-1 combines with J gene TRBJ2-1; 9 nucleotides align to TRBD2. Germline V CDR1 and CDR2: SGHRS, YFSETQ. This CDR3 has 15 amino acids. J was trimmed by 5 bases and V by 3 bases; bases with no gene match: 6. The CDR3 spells CASSSSGRRDNEQFF. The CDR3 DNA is TGCGCCAGCAGCTCGAGCGGGAGGAGGGACAATGAGCAGTTCTTC.

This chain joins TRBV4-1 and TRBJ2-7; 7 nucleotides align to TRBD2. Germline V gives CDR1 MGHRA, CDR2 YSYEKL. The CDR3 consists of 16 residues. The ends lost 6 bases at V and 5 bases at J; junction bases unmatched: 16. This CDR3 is CASRLDGGSSIDEQYF. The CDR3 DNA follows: TGCGCCAGCAGATTGGACGGCGGGAGTTCCATTGACGAGCAGTACTTC.

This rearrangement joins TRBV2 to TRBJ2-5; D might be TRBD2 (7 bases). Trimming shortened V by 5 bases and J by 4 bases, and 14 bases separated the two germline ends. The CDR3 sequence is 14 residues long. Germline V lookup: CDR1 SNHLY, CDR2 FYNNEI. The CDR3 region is CASSLGGAGETQYF. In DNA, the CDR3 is TGTGCCAGCAGTCTAGGGGGGGCAGGAGAGACCCAGTACTTC.

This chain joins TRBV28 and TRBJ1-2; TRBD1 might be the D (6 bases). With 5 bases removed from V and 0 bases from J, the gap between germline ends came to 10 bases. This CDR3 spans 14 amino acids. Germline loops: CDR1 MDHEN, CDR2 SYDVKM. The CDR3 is CASSPGQSNYGYTF. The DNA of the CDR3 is TGTGCCAGCAGTCCCGGACAGTCTAACTATGGCTACACCTTC.

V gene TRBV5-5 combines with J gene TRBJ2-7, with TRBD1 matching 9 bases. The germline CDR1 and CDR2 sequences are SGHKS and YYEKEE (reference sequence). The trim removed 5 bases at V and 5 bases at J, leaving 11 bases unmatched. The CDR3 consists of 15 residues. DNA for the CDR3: TGTGCCAGCAGATTTCCCCGGGACAGGGACAACGAGCAGTACTTC. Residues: CASRFPRDRDNEQYF.

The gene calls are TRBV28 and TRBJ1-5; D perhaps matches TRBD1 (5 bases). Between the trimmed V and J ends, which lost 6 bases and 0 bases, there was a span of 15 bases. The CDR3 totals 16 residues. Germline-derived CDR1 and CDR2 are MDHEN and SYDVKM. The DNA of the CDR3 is TGTGCCAGCAGCCTCCCTCGGGACTATAGCAATCAGCCCCAGCATTTT. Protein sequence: CASSLPRDYSNQPQHF.

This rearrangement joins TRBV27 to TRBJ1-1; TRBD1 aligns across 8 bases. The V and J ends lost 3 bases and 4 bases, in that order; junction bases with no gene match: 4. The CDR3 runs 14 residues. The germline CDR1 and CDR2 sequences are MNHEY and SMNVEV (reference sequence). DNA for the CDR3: TGTGCCAGCAGTTTGGACAGGGAAGGCACTGAAGCTTTCTTT. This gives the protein CASSLDREGTEAFF.

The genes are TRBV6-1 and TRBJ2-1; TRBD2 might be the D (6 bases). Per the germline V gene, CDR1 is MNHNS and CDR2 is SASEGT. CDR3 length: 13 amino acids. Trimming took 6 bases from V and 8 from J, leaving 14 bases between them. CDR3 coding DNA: TGTGCCAGCAGGGGGACTCCTAGGGATGAGCAGTTCTTC. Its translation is CASRGTPRDEQFF.

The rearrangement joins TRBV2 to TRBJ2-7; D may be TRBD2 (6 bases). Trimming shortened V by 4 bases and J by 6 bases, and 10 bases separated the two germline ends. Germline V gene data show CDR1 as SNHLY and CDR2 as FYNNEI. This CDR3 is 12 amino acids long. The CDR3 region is CASSASEGEQYF. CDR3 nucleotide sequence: TGTGCCAGCAGTGCCTCGGAGGGCGAGCAGTACTTC.

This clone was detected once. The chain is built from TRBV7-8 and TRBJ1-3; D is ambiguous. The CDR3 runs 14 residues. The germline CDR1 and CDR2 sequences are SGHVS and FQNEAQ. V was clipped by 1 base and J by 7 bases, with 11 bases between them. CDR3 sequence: CASSLGGVRNTIYF. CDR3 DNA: TGTGCCAGCAGCTTAGGCGGGGTCCGGAACACCATATATTTT.

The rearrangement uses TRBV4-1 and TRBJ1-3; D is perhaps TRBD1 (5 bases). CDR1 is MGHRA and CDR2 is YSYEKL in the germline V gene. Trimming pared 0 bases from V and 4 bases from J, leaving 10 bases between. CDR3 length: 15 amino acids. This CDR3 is CASSQEGLKGNTIYF. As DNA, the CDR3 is TGCGCCAGCAGCCAAGAGGGACTAAAGGGAAACACCATATATTTT.

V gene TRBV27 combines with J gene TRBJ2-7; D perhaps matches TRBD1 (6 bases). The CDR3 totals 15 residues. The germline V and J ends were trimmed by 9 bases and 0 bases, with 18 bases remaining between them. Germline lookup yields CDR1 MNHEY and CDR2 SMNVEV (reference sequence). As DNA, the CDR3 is TGTGCCAGTTCCGGGTCCACAGGGAGCTCCTACGAGCAGTACTTC. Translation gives CASSGSTGSSYEQYF.

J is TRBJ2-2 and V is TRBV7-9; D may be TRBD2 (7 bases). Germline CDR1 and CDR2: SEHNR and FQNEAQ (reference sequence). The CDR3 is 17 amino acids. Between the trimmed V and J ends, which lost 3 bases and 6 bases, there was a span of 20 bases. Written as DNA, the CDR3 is TGTGCCAGCAGCTTCTTCAAACGGGGGGCGCGGGCCGGGGAGCTGTTTTTT. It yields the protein CASSFFKRGARAGELFF.

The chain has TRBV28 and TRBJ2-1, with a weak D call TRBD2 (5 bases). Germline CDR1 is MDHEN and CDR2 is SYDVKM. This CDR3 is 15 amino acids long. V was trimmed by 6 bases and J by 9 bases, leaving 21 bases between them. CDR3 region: CASSSNLVRVLEQFF. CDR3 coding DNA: TGTGCCAGCAGCTCCAATCTAGTGAGGGTTCTTGAGCAGTTCTTC.

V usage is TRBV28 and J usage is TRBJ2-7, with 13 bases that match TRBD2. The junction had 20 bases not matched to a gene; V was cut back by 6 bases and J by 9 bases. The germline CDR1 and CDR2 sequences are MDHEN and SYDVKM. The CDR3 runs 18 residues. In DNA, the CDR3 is TGTGCCAGCAGCTTCCTAGGACTAGCGGGAGTTCCTGCGGCGGCGCAGTACTTC. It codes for CASSFLGLAGVPAAAQYF.

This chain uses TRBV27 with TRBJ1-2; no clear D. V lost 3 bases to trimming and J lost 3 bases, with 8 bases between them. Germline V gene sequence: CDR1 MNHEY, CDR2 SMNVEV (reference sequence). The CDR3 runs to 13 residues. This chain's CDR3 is CASSFGPDYGYTF. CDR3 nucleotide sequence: TGTGCCAGCAGTTTCGGGCCTGACTATGGCTACACCTTC.

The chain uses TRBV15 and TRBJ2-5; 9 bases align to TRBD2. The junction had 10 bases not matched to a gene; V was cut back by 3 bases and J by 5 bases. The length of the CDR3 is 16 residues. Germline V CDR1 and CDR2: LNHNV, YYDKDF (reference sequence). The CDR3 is CATSRPQVREGETQYF. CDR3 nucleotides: TGTGCCACCAGCAGGCCCCAGGTGCGGGAGGGTGAGACCCAGTACTTC.

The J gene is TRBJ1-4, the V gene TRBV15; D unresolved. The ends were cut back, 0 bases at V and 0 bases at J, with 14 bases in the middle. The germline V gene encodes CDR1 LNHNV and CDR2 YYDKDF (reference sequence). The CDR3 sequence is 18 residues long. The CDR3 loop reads CATSRDSPDFATNEKLFF. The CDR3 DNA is TGTGCCACCAGCAGAGATTCTCCAGACTTTGCAACTAATGAAAAACTGTTTTTT.

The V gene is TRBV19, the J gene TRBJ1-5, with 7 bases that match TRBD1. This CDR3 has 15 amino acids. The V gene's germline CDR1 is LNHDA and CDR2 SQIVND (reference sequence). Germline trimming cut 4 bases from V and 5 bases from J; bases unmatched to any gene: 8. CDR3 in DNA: TGTGCCAGTAGTACTGTGGGCGGGACAGATCAGCCCCAGCATTTT. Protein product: CASSTVGGTDQPQHF.

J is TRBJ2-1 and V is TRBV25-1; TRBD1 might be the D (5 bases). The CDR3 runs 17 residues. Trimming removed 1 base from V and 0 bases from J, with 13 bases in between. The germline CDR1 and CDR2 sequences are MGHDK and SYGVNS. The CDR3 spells CASSESGLATSYNEQFF. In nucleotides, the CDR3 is TGTGCCAGCAGTGAATCAGGGCTTGCAACCTCCTACAATGAGCAGTTCTTC. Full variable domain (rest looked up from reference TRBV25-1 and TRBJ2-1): EADIYQTPRYLVIGTGKKITLECSQTMGHDKMYWYQQDPGMELHLIHYSYGVNSTEKGDLSSESTVSRIRTEHFPLTLESARPSHTSQYLCASSESGLATSYNEQFFGPGTRLTVL.

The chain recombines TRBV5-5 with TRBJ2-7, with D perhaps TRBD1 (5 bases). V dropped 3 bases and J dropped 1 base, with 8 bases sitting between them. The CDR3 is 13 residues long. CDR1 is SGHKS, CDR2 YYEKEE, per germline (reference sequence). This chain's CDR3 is CASSSAGSYEQYF. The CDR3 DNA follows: TGTGCCAGCAGCTCCGCAGGGTCCTACGAGCAGTACTTC.